The 8 T cell receptor beta chains below come from one sample, sequenced in a study of blood T cell repertoires in COVID-19. Data came from immunoSEQ multiplex PCR; TCRdb stores just in-frame clones and leaves some out. There are some 220,000 clones in the sample; about 83% occur only once, and more than 4% lies in the top ten. The sample comprised peripheral blood. The receptor source for this set is a man aged 45-65 years with acute or convalescent COVID-19.

The rearrangement joins TRBV18 to TRBJ2-5; 7 nucleotides agree with TRBD1. Germline V gene data show CDR1 as KGHSH and CDR2 as LQKENI. The V segment lost 0 bases and the J segment 7 bases; nucleotides outside the gene matches: 11. The CDR3 consists of 16 residues. The CDR3 is CASSPPGDSRMWTQYF. For the CDR3, the DNA is TGTGCCAGCTCACCACCGGGGGACAGTCGAATGTGGACCCAGTACTTC.

This clone was seen once. J is TRBJ1-1 and V is TRBV9; D may be TRBD1 (5 bases). This CDR3 has 14 residues. Trimming took 3 bases from V and 4 from J, leaving 13 bases between them. Germline V gives CDR1 SGDLS, CDR2 YYNGEE. DNA of the CDR3: TGTGCCAGCAGCGCCCCGTGGAGGGGCACTGAAGCTTTCTTT. Translating gives CASSAPWRGTEAFF. The variable domain in full, with the rest retrieved from reference TRBV9 and TRBJ1-1, is DSGVTQTPKHLITATGQRVTLRCSPRSGDLSVYWYQQSLDQGLQFLIQYYNGEERAKGNILERFSAQQFPDLHSELNLSSLELGDSALYFCASSAPWRGTEAFFGQGTRLTVV.

This sequence joins TRBV28 and TRBJ1-4; 7 nucleotides agree with TRBD1. With 6 bases clipped from V and 8 bases from J, the junction kept 12 bases outside the gene matches. The CDR3 contains 15 residues. CDR1 is MDHEN and CDR2 is SYDVKM in the germline V gene. CDR3 in amino acids: CASSHDRALSEKLFF. The CDR3 nucleotides are TGTGCCAGCAGCCACGACAGGGCCTTATCCGAAAAACTGTTTTTT. The entire variable domain, with the rest obtained from reference TRBV28 and TRBJ1-4, is as follows: DVKVTQSSRYLVKRTGEKVFLECVQDMDHENMFWYRQDPGLGLRLIYFSYDVKMKEKGDIPEGYSVSREKKERFSLILESASTNQTSMYLCASSHDRALSEKLFFGSGTQLSVL.

This sequence joins TRBV7-3 and TRBJ2-1; the D is unclear. V lost 4 bases and J lost 7, with 8 bases in between. This CDR3 is 12 amino acids long. From germline, CDR1 is SGHTA and CDR2 FQGTGA. DNA of the CDR3: TGTGCCAGCAGCTCCGACTGGAATGAGCAGTTCTTC. As protein: CASSSDWNEQFF.

The V call is TRBV6-5, the J call TRBJ2-7; TRBD1 aligns across 7 bases. Germline assignment: CDR1 MNHEY and CDR2 SVGAGI. Trimming cost V 2 bases and J 2 bases; bases outside gene matches: 6. This CDR3 is built from 15 residues. The CDR3 loop is CASSYRQGLAYEQYF. DNA of the CDR3: TGTGCCAGCAGTTACCGACAGGGATTGGCCTACGAGCAGTACTTC.

This clone was observed once. The chain uses TRBV6-1 and TRBJ1-2, with D possibly matching TRBD1 (6 bases). Trimming pared 2 bases from V and 6 bases from J, leaving 10 bases between. CDR1 and CDR2 (germline): MNHNS, SASEGT. The CDR3 spans 13 residues. In DNA, the CDR3 is TGTGCCAGCAGTGAAAGGGCAGGGGATGGCTACACCTTC. Encoded protein: CASSERAGDGYTF.

The genes are TRBV27 and TRBJ2-2, with 10 bases fitting TRBD2. Per germline, CDR1 MNHEY and CDR2 SMNVEV (reference sequence). V lost 6 bases to trimming and J lost 5 bases; unmatched junction nucleotides: 9. This CDR3 comprises 16 residues. The CDR3 loop is CASSTDTGLATGELFF. CDR3 in DNA: TGTGCCAGCAGCACCGACACGGGACTAGCGACCGGGGAGCTGTTTTTT.

The gene calls are TRBV18 and TRBJ1-5; D gene uncertain. The CDR3 is 14 residues long. Between the trimmed V and J ends, which lost 3 bases and 5 bases, there was a span of 11 bases. In germline, CDR1 is KGHSH, CDR2 LQKENI. CDR3 in amino acids: CASSPREGYQPQHF. The CDR3, as DNA: TGTGCCAGCTCACCCCGCGAGGGTTATCAGCCCCAGCATTTT.